The next 8 T cell receptor beta chains were all read from a single sample in a study of T-cell memory formation after mild COVID-19 (dated by TCRdb to the early 2020s). The library was built by means of 5' RACE. Sequencing was performed on an Illumina NovaSeq 6000. TCRdb reworked the public reads: Q25 trimming with fastp, MiXCR clone assembly, productive beta chains retained. Records with the same CDR3 protein are collapsed into one entry carrying the most frequent genes and DNA. This sample has about 190,000 distinct CDR3 sequences in its table, and roughly 27% of those were observed once. The ten largest clonotypes hold roughly an eighth of the sample. The sample taken for sequencing was PBMCs or a T cell subset sorted from them (not recorded which). These receptors came from an adult woman who had mild COVID-19 (a few samples of this study predate the infection). The sample titles of this study are shuffled in the database, so cell type and time point are left out; the donor was told from shared clones.

The chain combines TRBV9 with TRBJ1-1; possibly TRBD1 for D (5 bases). Trimming shortened V by 6 bases and J by 5 bases, and 26 bases separated the two germline ends. CDR3 length equals 17 residues. CDR1 and CDR2 (germline): SGDLS, YYNGEE. CDR3 region: CASTTLGEAWGSTEAFF. The CDR3 DNA follows: TGTGCCAGCACCACATTGGGGGAGGCCTGGGGTAGTACTGAAGCTTTCTTT.

This clonotype was observed a handful of times. The rearrangement links TRBV15 to TRBJ2-7, with 7 bases aligning to TRBD1. Trimming removed 6 bases from V and 6 bases from J; junction bases left unmatched: 23. Germline CDR1 reads LNHNV; CDR2 reads YYDKDF (reference sequence). The CDR3 is 18 amino acids. Written as DNA, the CDR3 is TGTGCCACCAGAAACGAGAAACCGGGAAGGACAGGCGACCGCGAGCAGTACTTC. It encodes CATRNEKPGRTGDREQYF.

This chain connects TRBV7-2 to TRBJ2-1, with 8 bases matching TRBD2. The germline CDR1 and CDR2 sequences are SGHTA and FQGNSA. The CDR3 is 15 amino acids. V trimming: 5 bases; J trimming: 13 bases; junction bases outside the gene matches: 16. The CDR3 loop is CASSPTQGSGVNQFF. CDR3 in DNA: TGTGCCAGCAGCCCAACTCAGGGTAGCGGGGTCAATCAGTTCTTC.

The chain recombines TRBV3-1 with TRBJ2-1, with TRBD2 matching over 10 bases. The germline CDR1 and CDR2 sequences are LGHDT and YNNKEL (reference sequence). Trimming cost V 4 bases and J 7 bases; bases outside gene matches: 7. The CDR3 has 15 amino acids. The CDR3 reads CASSPRSGGVNEQFF. CDR3 nucleotide sequence: TGTGCCAGCAGCCCAAGGAGCGGGGGGGTAAATGAGCAGTTCTTC.

This sequence joins TRBV3-1 and TRBJ2-5, with TRBD1 matching over 9 bases. The CDR3 runs to 14 residues. The germline gives CDR1 LGHDT, CDR2 YNNKEL (reference sequence). The V and J ends lost 4 bases and 5 bases, in that order; junction bases with no gene match: 5. The CDR3 loop is CASSLQGAGETQYF. DNA of the CDR3: TGTGCCAGCAGCCTACAGGGGGCCGGTGAGACCCAGTACTTC.

A remark on this clonotype: Lacking the conserved final phenylalanine or tryptophan, this CDR3 likely reflects a read error. V gene TRBV14 combines with J gene TRBJ1-5, with TRBD1 as a possible D gene (5 bases). Germline-derived CDR1 and CDR2 are SGHDN and FVKESK. The CDR3 extends over 16 amino acids. V was shortened by 1 base and J by 3 bases, with 13 bases between the two germline ends. In DNA, the CDR3 is TGTGCCAGCAGCCAAGGGGGCAAGGGGAACAATCAGCCCCAGCATATT. Translating it yields CASSQGGKGNNQPQHI.

This clonotype occurred a few times. The rearrangement joins TRBV5-1 to TRBJ2-2; D unclear. This CDR3 is 15 amino acids long. With 3 bases removed from V and 0 bases from J, the gap between germline ends came to 9 bases. Germline V gene lookup returns CDR1 SGHRS and CDR2 YFSETQ. The CDR3 spells CASSSISSNTGELFF. DNA for the CDR3: TGCGCCAGCAGCTCCATATCCTCGAACACCGGGGAGCTGTTTTTT.

This chain uses TRBV5-1 with TRBJ2-3; D is undetermined. Trimming left V 4 bases short and J 5 bases short, with 17 bases between. The CDR3 is 15 residues long. From germline, CDR1 is SGHRS and CDR2 YFSETQ. DNA of the CDR3: TGCGCCAGCAGCCCTGGGTCCCGGTGGGAAGATACGCAGTATTTT. This encodes CASSPGSRWEDTQYF.